The rows below give T cell receptor beta chains drawn from one sample of a study of blood T cell repertoires in COVID-19. Sequenced by immunoSEQ multiplex PCR; TCRdb stores in-frame clones only, minus some. The repertoire holds about 160,000 clones, with around 83% as singletons. The sequenced material came from peripheral blood. These receptor sequences come from a man between 40 and 49 years old with acute or convalescent COVID-19. The CDR3 runs from the conserved cysteine through the conserved F or W. The D gene is left open where the match is weak.

>16|TRBV27|TRBJ2-1|-
CASSSISVGADNEQFF
>13|TRBV7-9|TRBJ1-1|-
CASSPFMNTEAFF
>17|TRBV19|TRBJ2-1|TRBD2
CASSILLATLSYNEQFF
>13|TRBV10-2|TRBJ1-5|-
CASSGRGGQPQHF
>13|TRBV11-3|TRBJ2-1|TRBD1
CASSRQGFGEQFF
>14|TRBV11-3|TRBJ1-1|-
CASSSFTGSSEAFF
>15|TRBV4-1|TRBJ2-7|TRBD1
CASSQPGQGTYEQYF
>18|TRBV7-9|TRBJ1-5|TRBD1
CASSLEWGTAYSNQPQHF
>20|TRBV5-4|TRBJ2-7|TRBD1
CASSLIPPDQGGGTSYEQYF
>14|TRBV6-5|TRBJ1-2|-
CASSPRGSGYGYTF
>14|TRBV7-2|TRBJ2-7|-
CASSLETGSYEQYF
>13|TRBV7-3|TRBJ1-1|-
CASSLSGGAEAFF
>15|TRBV11-2|TRBJ2-7|-
CASSSRLAGTYEQYF
>15|TRBV7-2|TRBJ1-3|TRBD1
CASSSDRVPGNTIYF
>14|TRBV25-1|TRBJ1-1|-
CASSLPDKNTEAFF
>17|TRBV4-1|TRBJ1-2|TRBD1
CASSQDPQGATSLGYTF
>15|TRBV6-5|TRBJ2-1|TRBD1
CASSLVGTGGNEQFF
>15|TRBV19|TRBJ1-1|-
CASSHTATFNTEAFF
>11|TRBV19|TRBJ1-2|-
CASTNFYGYTF
>15|TRBV5-6|TRBJ1-2|TRBD1
CASSLAGQGNYGYTF
>15|TRBV6-5|TRBJ1-1|TRBD1
CASSDSRGMNTEAFF
>11|TRBV20-1|TRBJ1-1|TRBD1
CSAQGAYEAFF
>13|TRBV7-3|TRBJ1-2|-
CASSLSGDGGYTF
>13|TRBV5-1|TRBJ1-4|TRBD1
CASSVGGYEKLFF
>15|TRBV11-3|TRBJ2-3|TRBD1
CASSSGQSSTDTQYF
>14|TRBV10-3|TRBJ2-3|-
CALRDTLSTDTQYF
>12|TRBV10-3|TRBJ2-1|-
CAISGDKSTEFF
>14|TRBV28|TRBJ2-7|-
CASSNSRTLYEQYF
>13|TRBV30|TRBJ1-2|-
CAWSVLPLPGYTF
>16|TRBV3-1/TRBV3-2|TRBJ1-2|-
CASSPNQPGQNYGYTF
>13|TRBV5-5|TRBJ1-5|-
CASSLGNNQPQHF
>13|TRBV6-5|TRBJ1-5|-
CASSPNRAQPQHF
>12|TRBV5-8|TRBJ2-1|TRBD2
CASSPGGGQQFF
>15|TRBV2|TRBJ2-7|TRBD2
CASFDVLAVRYEQYF
>13|TRBV5-1|TRBJ1-1|TRBD1
CASSEGQGTEAFF
>14|TRBV28|TRBJ2-1|-
CASSYGGPYNEQFF
>11|TRBV20-1|TRBJ1-2|TRBD1
CSLGQDMTYTF